This entry features one T cell receptor beta chain sequence. This receptor's antigen is unknown. Base quality data are lacking; no much larger clone is found one base away. The CDR3 runs 18 residues from the cysteine to the phenylalanine. Only the CDR3 DNA is retained, 54 bases long and in frame from the first base. The germline V gene supplies CDR1 LGHNA and CDR2 YNFKEQ. V is cut by 0 bases and J by 0 bases, and the space between the germline ends is 16 bases. This entry comes from a study of cytomegalovirus exposure and HLA in healthy donors (dated 2017 in TCRdb). Regarding the research as a whole: An earlier analysis of approximately 640 of the donors reported roughly 270 Gb of sequence data and 117 million unique TCR beta sequences from 190 million or so T cells. Around 320 gigabases of sequencing data and approximately 93 million unique TCR sequences were included in an early release covering several hundred HLA-typed donors. Among the roughly 400 genotyped donors, approximately 82% belonged to the genetic ancestry cluster associated with self-reported Caucasian donors. The study aimed to test whether cataloging public T cell receptors could reveal signatures of past pathogen exposure. The study used immunosequencing to profile the T cell repertoires of hundreds of subjects and linked those repertoires to cytomegalovirus serostatus. Along with the approximately 620-subject first cohort, a separate validation cohort of around 120 different subjects was used. To predict cytomegalovirus infection status, the study brought together high-throughput TCR immunosequencing, statistical association of individual TCRs with disease status, and machine learning. To study patterns of TCR occurrence, a later analysis re-analyzed previously published TCR beta repertoires from several hundred donors and added high-resolution HLA genotyping. Rather than drawing on any new phenotypic data, the later analysis identified candidate immune exposures from TCR beta sequences and the way those sequences occurred across donors. In an earlier analysis of 587 of the donors, high-throughput TCR beta sequencing was used to judge whether each TCR beta V gene segment behaved as functional or pseudogenic. Donor age, sex, ethnicity and CMV serostatus were collected together with the repertoire data. Genome-wide SNP genotypes for about three fifths of the roughly 700 donors were used in a later genetic analysis, which treated that subset as a discovery cohort. Every discovery cohort repertoire had been produced on one sequencing platform. Class I and class II HLA loci were covered by the typing at four-digit resolution. The number of typed donors differed by locus: roughly 629-630 for A, B, C, DRB1 and DQB1; approximately 530 for DQA1; approximately 610 for DPA1; and about 470 for DPB1. Roughly 5 DR-DQ haplotypes were treated as single units for association and clustering because of strong linkage in the cohort. On average, roughly 240,000 unique TCR beta nucleotide sequences were sequenced per donor among a few hundred genotyped donors of the cohort, with 15% to 20% of those sequences being non-productive.

Overall results and qualifications from the work: Some IMGT-functional V segments, including TRBV6-2 and TRBV6-3, could not be distinguished by the 87-base-pair reads and were therefore excluded. A later analysis associated about 17,000 TCR beta sequences with specific HLA alleles at a false discovery rate of 0.05. Several of the top co-occurrence clusters appeared to be linked to parvovirus B19, influenza, CMV and Epstein-Barr virus, according to a later analysis. In the study, 150 to 200 TCR beta chains were listed as associated with cytomegalovirus. In a later analysis, the rate of TCR association differed among HLA loci, with DRB1 alleles having the most associated TCRs and HLA-C alleles having the fewest. CMV serostatus was the only immune exposure information available for the cohort. In an earlier analysis of about 550 of the donors, most TCR beta V segments were observed in productive rearrangements about 87% or about 30% of the time, broadly matching IMGT annotations. While some public TCRs were present in many individuals, most TCR sequences turned up only very rarely across donors. V-gene and J-gene trimming of TCR beta chains was associated with a missense DCLRE1C variant in a later genetic analysis, and the association was replicated in an independent cohort. A later analysis found that HLA-associated TCR beta chains were more clonally expanded and had lower generation probabilities than equally common non-associated chains. In vitro tests confirmed that a few of the cytomegalovirus-associated TCR beta chains recognize cytomegalovirus antigens. A further reported finding was that TCR beta sequences accurately predicted the HLA-A and HLA-B alleles for most subjects in the first cohort. A later genetic analysis reported fewer N-insertions in productive TCRs among donors in an Asian-associated ancestry cluster than the roughly 720-donor mean. Only TCR beta chains were sequenced in this cohort, and the absence of alpha or paired-chain data limited detectable features. Correlated functional status among segregating V segments might be attributable to linkage disequilibrium, but an unknown experimental factor could not be ruled out. Strong co-occurrence of HLA alleles, especially DR and DQ, made assigning TCR associations to individual alleles difficult. Because HLA typing was missing for some donors at each locus, association tests included only the typed subset. The classifier was reported to diagnose cytomegalovirus status with high specificity and sensitivity in both the original and validation cohorts. Most CMV-associated TCR beta chains appeared to be HLA-restricted in a later analysis, and the HLA associations seemed to be driven largely by CMV exposure. The sequencing pipeline was judged likely to have produced a cluster of highly shared sequence variants as a technical artifact. The earlier analysis of approximately 590 of the donors excluded over 15 rarely observed V segments, including chromosome 9 orphons, because counts were too low. The authors suggested that the approach could potentially be extended to other disease states and immunological phenotypes. Sequencing depth was assumed to be roughly uniform across donors in the presence/absence analyses, though that assumption may not hold.

The library was prepared using the immunoSEQ multiplex PCR assay. The multiplex PCR relied on a mix of 60 forward primers for TCR Vbeta segments and 13 reverse primers for TCR Jbeta segments. The CDR3 region of rearranged TCR beta genes was amplified from genomic DNA by a multiplex PCR assay. Amplified TCR beta libraries were sequenced as 87-base-pair reads on the Illumina HiSeq System. In the authors' own workflow: Across the 500 to 850 repertoires, a later analysis counted 78 million or so unique TCR beta chains, about 10 million of which were shared by at least two donors. To remove PCR and sequencing errors, raw reads were error-corrected and collapsed into unique sequences using a nearest-neighbor algorithm that merged closely related sequences. Alignment of CDR3 sequences to IMGT reference sequences was used to assign V, D and J gene segments. Each retained sequence needed at least a six-nucleotide match to both a V gene segment and a J gene segment. A rearrangement was called productive if the CDR3 had no stop codons and remained in frame with V and J, and every other rearrangement was called non-productive. Following IMGT convention, CDR3 was defined as the stretch from the second conserved V-encoded cysteine up to the conserved J-encoded phenylalanine. In an earlier analysis of around 600 of the donors, sequences lacking an unambiguous match to a single V gene segment were excluded. An earlier analysis of about 600 of the donors called V segments functional above 56.7% productive rearrangements and segregating when the between-donor standard deviation exceeded 5%. A statistical classification framework was developed to diagnose cytomegalovirus status using the catalog of TCR beta chain sequences. A later analysis assigned V and J genes by comparing TCR nucleotide sequences with IMGT/GENE-DB human TR gene sequences. In a later analysis, CDR3 sequences and most-parsimonious VDJ recombination scenarios were assigned using the TCRdist pipeline. In a later analysis, every TCR beta chain was defined by the combination of its CDR3 amino acid sequence and its V-gene family, and reads without a unique V-gene family were dropped. In a later analysis, 500 to 650 highly shared, low-generation-probability nucleotide sequences were removed to address suspected cross-contamination and a sequencing artifact. For each public chain, a later analysis derived a clonal expansion index from normalized ranks of inferred template counts within each repertoire. In a later analysis, generation probabilities were computed using a VDJ recombination model fitted to out-of-frame rearrangements, and the results were checked against IGoR. In a later analysis, hypergeometric tests were used to score TCR-TCR, TCR-HLA and TCR-CMV co-occurrence, with a repertoire-size bias correction applied to TCR pairs. A later analysis estimated false discovery rates by permuting HLA or CMV assignments 20 times. In a later analysis, co-occurring TCRs were grouped using DBSCAN, and TCRdist sequence similarity was added for clustering within HLA-allele-positive subsets. Repertoires with fewer than 30,000 or more than 120,000 public chains, plus five repertoires with anomalous nucleotide sharing, were excluded from co-occurrence clustering. This immuneACCESS table, as held by TCRdb, lists in-frame sequences with V and J called but not all clones. Of the missing ones, under half trace to an unresolved V gene in checked studies; the others have no known cause. V, J and clone size are those of that table, while D and trimming were read from the DNA. This sample has some 190,000 clones in its table, and around 85% of those were observed once. The top ten clonotypes cover more than 1.5% of the sample.

The cohort was made up of roughly 670 healthy bone marrow donors. At the time of sampling, every cohort member was nominally healthy, though immune exposures that went unrecorded were likely present. The donor was CMV seronegative and belonged to the group of 350 or so seronegative cohort members. Each donor provided a peripheral blood sample, and peripheral blood mononuclear cells were used for TCR beta sequencing. Genomic DNA was extracted from the blood cell samples with the Qiagen DNeasy Blood Extraction Kit. This TCR derives from a man between 18 and 29 years old in good health and CMV-seronegative. Specimen: PBMCs. Recombination connected TRBV4-2 to TRBJ2-3, with a weak D call of TRBD2 (6 bases match). CDR3 loop: CASSQESLKGGSTDTQYF. The sequenced DNA: TGTGCCAGCAGCCAAGAGTCCCTTAAGGGAGGTAGCACAGATACGCAGTATTTT.